Below are 5 T cell receptor beta chains sequenced from a single sample in a study of identical twins. TCRdb independently ran MiXCR on the 5' RACE reads; one entry per CDR3 protein. The table shows some 1,600,000 distinct CDR3 sequences, with less than 35% occurring only once. The sequenced sample consisted of cord blood. These receptors all stem from a newborn girl in good health.

The chain joins TRBV12-3 or TRBV12-4 to TRBJ2-1, with D perhaps matching TRBD1 or TRBD2 (5 bases each). The CDR3 consists of 13 residues. The germline V and J ends were trimmed by 3 bases and 10 bases, with 13 bases remaining between them. CDR3 in amino acids: CASSLWGRVEQFF. CDR3 nucleotide sequence: TGTGCCAGCAGTTTGTGGGGGAGAGTCGAGCAGTTCTTC.

The chain links TRBV10-3 to TRBJ2-3; 7 bases fit TRBD2. J gave up 0 bases and V 9 bases, and 9 bases lay outside the gene matches. From germline, CDR1 is ENHRY and CDR2 SYGVKD. This CDR3 is 15 amino acids long. The CDR3 DNA reads TGTGCCATTAGGAACGGGGGGACTAGCACAGATACGCAGTATTTT. It is translated as CAIRNGGTSTDTQYF.

This clonotype was counted only a few times. The V and J genes are TRBV24-1 and TRBJ2-1; TRBD1 agrees at 7 bases. CDR1 and CDR2 from the germline V gene are KGHDR and SFDVKD. The CDR3 totals 16 residues. Unmatched junction bases numbered 6, after V lost 5 bases and J lost 0 bases. CDR3 DNA: TGTGCCACCAGTGGGGCAGGGGGTTTCTCCTACAATGAGCAGTTCTTC. It translates to CATSGAGGFSYNEQFF.

This clonotype was counted a few times. The rearrangement links TRBV5-1 to TRBJ2-2; D call uncertain. V dropped 0 bases and J dropped 5 bases, with 5 bases sitting between them. The CDR3 runs to 13 residues. The germline V gene encodes CDR1 SGHRS and CDR2 YFSETQ. CDR3 coding DNA: TGCGCCAGCAGCTTGGAGTGGACCGGGGAGCTGTTTTTT. Its translation: CASSLEWTGELFF.

This clonotype was found a few times. The chain has TRBV21-1 and TRBJ1-2; TRBD1, the table's D call, lacks a check against the DNA. TRBV21-1 is assigned pseudogene status. CDR3 length equals 14 residues. The chain's CDR3 is CASSNRTGGYGYTF. CDR3 nucleotide sequence: TGTGCCAGCAGCAATAGGACAGGGGGCTATGGCTACACCTTC.